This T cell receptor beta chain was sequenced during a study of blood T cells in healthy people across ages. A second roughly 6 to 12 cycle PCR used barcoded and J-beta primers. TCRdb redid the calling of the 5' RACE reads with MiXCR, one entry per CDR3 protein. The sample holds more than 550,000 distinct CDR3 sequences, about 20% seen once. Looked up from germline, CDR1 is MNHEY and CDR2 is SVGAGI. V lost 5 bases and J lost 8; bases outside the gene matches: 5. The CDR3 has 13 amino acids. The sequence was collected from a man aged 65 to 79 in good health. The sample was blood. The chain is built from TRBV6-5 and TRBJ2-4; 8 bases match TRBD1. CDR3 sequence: CASSQQGVYIQYF. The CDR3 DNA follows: TGTGCCAGCAGTCAACAGGGGGTCTACATTCAGTACTTC.